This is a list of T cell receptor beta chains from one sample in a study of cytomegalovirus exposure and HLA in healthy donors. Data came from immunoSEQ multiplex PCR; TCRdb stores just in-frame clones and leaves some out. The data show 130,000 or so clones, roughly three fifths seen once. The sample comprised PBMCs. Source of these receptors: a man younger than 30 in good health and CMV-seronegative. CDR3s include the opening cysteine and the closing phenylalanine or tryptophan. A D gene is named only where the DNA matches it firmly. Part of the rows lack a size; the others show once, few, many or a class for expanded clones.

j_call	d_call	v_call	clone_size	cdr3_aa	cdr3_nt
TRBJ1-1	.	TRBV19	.	CASRWAGMAFF	TGTGCCAGTAGGTGGGCAGGGATGGCTTTCTTT
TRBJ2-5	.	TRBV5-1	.	CPSSEDRTPQETQYF	TGCCCCAGCTCCGAAGACAGGACACCCCAAGAGACCCAGTACTTC
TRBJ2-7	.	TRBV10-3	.	CAISGQGADEQYF	TGTGCCATCAGTGGACAAGGGGCGGACGAGCAGTACTTC
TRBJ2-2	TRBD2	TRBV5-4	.	CASRPGGSGGVTGELFF	TGTGCCAGCAGGCCGGGAGGTAGCGGGGGTGTCACCGGGGAGCTGTTTTTT
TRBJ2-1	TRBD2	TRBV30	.	CAWSAPSSGRSDNEQFF	TGTGCCTGGAGTGCCCCATCTAGCGGGAGGTCGGACAATGAGCAGTTCTTC
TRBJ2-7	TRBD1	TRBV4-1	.	CASSVRQGFNEQYF	TGCGCCAGCAGCGTACGACAGGGCTTCAACGAGCAGTACTTC
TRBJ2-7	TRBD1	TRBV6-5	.	CASSYSTTGRREQYF	TGTGCCAGCAGTTACTCGACGACAGGGCGGAGGGAGCAGTACTTC
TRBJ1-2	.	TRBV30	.	CAWSEQPGRGYTF	TGTGCCTGGAGCGAACAACCGGGTAGGGGCTACACCTTC
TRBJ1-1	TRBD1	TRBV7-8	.	CASSSLGTGFEAFF	TGTGCCAGCAGCTCGCTCGGGACAGGGTTCGAAGCTTTCTTT
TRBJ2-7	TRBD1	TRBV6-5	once	CASSPAGTGDYEQYF	TGTGCCAGCAGCCCCGCCGGGACAGGGGACTACGAGCAGTACTTC
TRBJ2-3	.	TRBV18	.	CASSRKDPDTQYF	TGTGCCAGCTCCAGGAAAGATCCAGATACGCAGTATTTT
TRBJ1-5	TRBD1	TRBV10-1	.	CARSDRDNQPQHF	TGCGCCAGGTCCGACAGGGACAATCAGCCCCAGCATTTT
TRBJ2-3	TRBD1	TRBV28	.	CASSPRQGWSTDTQYF	TGTGCCAGCAGTCCCCGACAGGGGTGGTCGACAGATACGCAGTATTTT
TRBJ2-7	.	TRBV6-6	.	CASASGQEGEQYF	TGTGCCAGCGCCTCTGGGCAGGAGGGGGAGCAGTACTTC
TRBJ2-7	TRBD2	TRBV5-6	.	CASSRPELAGDEQYF	TGTGCCAGCAGCCGACCCGAGCTAGCGGGAGACGAGCAGTACTTC
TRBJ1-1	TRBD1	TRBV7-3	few	CASSFTGGRTEAFF	TGTGCCAGCAGCTTCACAGGGGGTAGGACTGAAGCTTTCTTT
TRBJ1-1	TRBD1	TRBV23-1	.	CASHTGDRARFLAFF	TGCGCCAGCCATACGGGGGACAGGGCAAGGTTTTTAGCTTTCTTT
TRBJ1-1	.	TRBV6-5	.	CASIKTGTESEAFF	TGTGCCAGCATTAAGACAGGAACGGAGTCTGAAGCTTTCTTT
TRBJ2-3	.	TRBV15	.	CATSRAGGETDTQYF	TGTGCCACCAGCAGAGCGGGGGGCGAGACAGATACGCAGTATTTT
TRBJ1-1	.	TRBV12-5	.	CASAPSGGGRAFF	TGTGCTAGTGCCCCTTCCGGGGGAGGGAGAGCTTTCTTT
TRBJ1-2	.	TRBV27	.	CASSSLAMTGRNYGYTF	TGTGCCAGCAGTTCCCTCGCCATGACAGGACGTAACTATGGCTACACCTTC
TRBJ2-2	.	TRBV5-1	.	CASSLKGANTGELFF	TGCGCCAGCAGCTTGAAGGGGGCGAACACCGGGGAGCTGTTTTTT
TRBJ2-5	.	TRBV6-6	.	CASSQRKGPETQYF	TGTGCCAGCAGTCAAAGAAAGGGGCCGGAGACCCAGTACTTC
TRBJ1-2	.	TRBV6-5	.	CASSYSSTGNYGYTF	TGTGCCAGCAGTTACTCCTCTACCGGTAACTATGGCTACACCTTC
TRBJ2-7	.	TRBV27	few	CASSSTRVGYEQYF	TGTGCCAGCAGTTCCACGCGGGTGGGGTACGAGCAGTACTTC
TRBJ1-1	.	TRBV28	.	CASSLNLGAEAFF	TGTGCCAGCAGTCTTAATTTAGGGGCGGAAGCTTTCTTT
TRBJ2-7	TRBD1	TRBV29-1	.	CSVPSGQGTYYEQYF	TGCAGCGTGCCATCCGGACAGGGGACTTACTACGAGCAGTACTTC
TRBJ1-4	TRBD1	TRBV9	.	CASSPGDRKNEKLFF	TGTGCCAGCAGCCCCGGGGACAGAAAAAATGAAAAACTGTTTTTT
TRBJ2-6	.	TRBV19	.	CASSASGTLNPGANVLTF	TGTGCCAGTAGTGCCTCCGGGACTTTAAATCCTGGGGCCAACGTCCTGACTTTC
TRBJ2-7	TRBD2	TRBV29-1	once	CSVGLAGALERYF	TGCAGCGTTGGGCTAGCGGGAGCTCTAGAGCGGTACTTC
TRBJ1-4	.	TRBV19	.	CASTLIATNEKLFF	TGTGCCAGTACCTTAATTGCAACTAATGAAAAACTGTTTTTT
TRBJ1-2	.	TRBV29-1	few	CSAPGADRSYTF	TGCAGCGCCCCCGGGGCCGACAGGAGCTACACCTTC
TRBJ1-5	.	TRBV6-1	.	CASTTALQPQHF	TGTGCCAGCACCACTGCGCTCCAGCCCCAGCATTTT
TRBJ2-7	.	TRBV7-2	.	CASSLVTTQTYEQYF	TGTGCCAGCAGCTTAGTCACAACCCAGACCTACGAGCAGTACTTC
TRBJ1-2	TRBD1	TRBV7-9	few	CSSSLEDRAPGGYTF	TGTTCCAGCAGCTTAGAGGACAGGGCTCCTGGGGGCTACACCTTC
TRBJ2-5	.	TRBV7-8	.	CASSLLVGGETQYF	TGTGCCAGCAGCTTATTGGTCGGGGGAGAGACCCAGTACTTC